This is a list of T cell receptor beta chains from one sample in a study of blood T cell repertoires in COVID-19. Profiled with immunoSEQ multiplex PCR; TCRdb holds only in-frame clones, not every one. The sample contains roughly 120,000 clones, approximately 87% of which appear only once. The sequenced sample consisted of peripheral blood. All receptors derive from a man between 70 and 80 years old who had recovered from COVID-19. CDR3s include the opening cysteine and the closing phenylalanine or tryptophan. Fields, in order: V gene, J gene, D gene, clone size, CDR3 DNA, CDR3 protein. A D gene is named only where the DNA matches it firmly. The size field is filled for only some rows; it gives once, few, many or a size class.

TRBV6-5	TRBJ2-7	NA	NA	TGTGCCAGCAGGGGCGGGCCCCAGAGCTACGAGCAGTACTTC	CASRGGPQSYEQYF
TRBV11-3	TRBJ2-7	NA	NA	TGTGCCAGCAGCCGGGACTCTGGCCACGAGCAGTACTTC	CASSRDSGHEQYF
TRBV30	TRBJ2-7	TRBD2	NA	TGTGCCTGGAACGGGCGGGGGAGAGGCCCCCGCTCCTACGAGCAGTACTTC	CAWNGRGRGPRSYEQYF
TRBV15	TRBJ2-3	NA	NA	TGTGCCACCAGCAGAGATCTTGGCGGCCAGAATACGCAGTATTTT	CATSRDLGGQNTQYF
TRBV6-5	TRBJ2-3	TRBD2	once	TGTGCCAGCAGTCCTAGCGGACTAAGCACAGATACGCAGTATTTT	CASSPSGLSTDTQYF
TRBV5-1	TRBJ2-7	TRBD1	NA	TGCGCCAGCAGGACAGGGTCCGGCGAGCAGTACTTC	CASRTGSGEQYF
TRBV5-6	TRBJ1-4	NA	NA	TGTGCCAGCAGCTTTTCGAGTAATGAAAAACTGTTTTTT	CASSFSSNEKLFF
TRBV6-2/TRBV6-3	TRBJ1-4	NA	once	TGTGCCAGCAGCCCCCGCAGGGCTAGAGCTAATGAAAAACTGTTTTTT	CASSPRRARANEKLFF
TRBV11-3	TRBJ2-5	NA	NA	TGTGCCAGCAGCTTCGCTGGTCTAGCCTCCGAGACCCAGTACTTC	CASSFAGLASETQYF
TRBV4-1	TRBJ1-6	TRBD1	NA	TGCGCCAGCAGCCAAGACCCGGGACAGCGGAATTCACCCCTCCACTTT	CASSQDPGQRNSPLHF
TRBV20-1	TRBJ1-1	NA	NA	TGCAGTGGGTGGGGGGACACTGAAGCTTTCTTT	CSGWGDTEAFF
TRBV29-1	TRBJ2-1	TRBD1	NA	TGCTCCGTTTTGAGGTCGACAGGGGAGGCCAATGAGCAGTTCTTC	CSVLRSTGEANEQFF
TRBV27	TRBJ2-5	NA	NA	TGTGCCAGCAGTCCAATGCGCCAAGAGACCCAGTACTTC	CASSPMRQETQYF
TRBV5-1	TRBJ2-7	TRBD1	NA	TGCGCCAGCAGCACCCGGGACAGGGTGTACGAGCAGTACTTC	CASSTRDRVYEQYF
TRBV7-8	TRBJ1-5	NA	NA	TGTGCCAGCAGCTTAGCTGGACAGATTAGCAATCAGCCCCAGCATTTT	CASSLAGQISNQPQHF
TRBV5-1	TRBJ2-5	NA	NA	TGCGCCAGCAACAAGCAGACAGGACAAGAGACCCAGTACTTC	CASNKQTGQETQYF
TRBV5-6	TRBJ1-5	NA	NA	TGTGCCAGCAGCTACCGGGATAGCAATCAGCCCCAGCATTTT	CASSYRDSNQPQHF
TRBV18	TRBJ2-1	TRBD2	NA	TGTGCCAGCTCACCGCGGACTAGTAGTACCAGCTCCTACAATGAGCAGTTCTTC	CASSPRTSSTSSYNEQFF
TRBV11-2	TRBJ2-1	TRBD2	NA	TGTGCCAGCAGCTTGACTAGCGGGGGTTACAATGAGCAGTTCTTC	CASSLTSGGYNEQFF
TRBV2	TRBJ2-7	NA	NA	TGTGCCAGCGGAATAGCCAGCCCGGGGGAGCAGTACTTC	CASGIASPGEQYF